This entry lists 11 T cell receptor beta chains sequenced from one sample in a study of blood T cell repertoires in COVID-19. Sequenced by immunoSEQ multiplex PCR; TCRdb stores in-frame clones only, minus some. The data show 200,000 to 300,000 clones, roughly 80% seen once. Sequencing was done on a sample of peripheral blood. Every receptor here comes from a woman of 80 years or more with acute or convalescent COVID-19.

This clone was counted a single time. This chain uses TRBV7-6 with TRBJ2-3; possible D gene TRBD1, 6 bases. V gave up 0 bases and J gave up 1 base, with 26 bases separating them. In germline, CDR1 is SGHVS, CDR2 FNYEAQ. The CDR3 totals 21 residues. The CDR3 DNA reads TGTGCCAGCAGCTTAGCGTTGGCAGGGGCGCTCAACCGCCTGGGCACAGATACGCAGTATTTT. Amino acid sequence: CASSLALAGALNRLGTDTQYF.

The rearrangement joins TRBV2 to TRBJ2-3, with TRBD2 identical over 16 bases. V shed 6 bases and J 4 bases; nucleotides not matched to a gene: 7. The CDR3 has 17 amino acids. Per germline, CDR1 SNHLY and CDR2 FYNNEI. This CDR3 reads CASRGLAGGPFADTQYF. CDR3 DNA sequence: TGTGCCAGCAGGGGACTAGCGGGGGGGCCCTTCGCAGATACGCAGTATTTT. The full variable domain, its missing parts supplied by reference TRBV2 and TRBJ2-3, is EPEVTQTPSHQVTQMGQEVILRCVPISNHLYFYWYRQILGQKVEFLVSFYNNEISEKSEIFDDQFSVERPDGSNFTLKIRSTKLEDSAMYFCASRGLAGGPFADTQYFGPGTRLTVL.

The V call is TRBV19, the J call TRBJ2-3, with a weak D call TRBD2 (6 bases). This CDR3 region has 14 residues. Trimming pared 5 bases from V and 4 bases from J, leaving 13 bases between. The germline gives CDR1 LNHDA, CDR2 SQIVND (reference sequence). The CDR3 nucleotides are TGTGCCAGTAGTCTCAAAGGCGGGGCAGATACGCAGTATTTT. It encodes CASSLKGGADTQYF.

The V call is TRBV15, the J call TRBJ2-7; 8 positions match TRBD1. CDR3 length equals 14 residues. Losses at the gene ends were 5 bases for V and 6 bases for J; bases not matched to a gene: 9. Germline V gene data show CDR1 as LNHNV and CDR2 as YYDKDF (reference sequence). CDR3 sequence reads: CATSPGGTGGEQYF. In nucleotides, the CDR3 is TGTGCCACCAGCCCTGGAGGGACAGGAGGCGAGCAGTACTTC.

The chain uses TRBV18 and TRBJ1-5, with D tentatively TRBD1 (6 bases). Germline V CDR1 and CDR2: KGHSH, LQKENI. The CDR3 is made up of 16 amino acids. V lost 3 bases, J lost 2 bases, and 14 bases lay in between. CDR3 in amino acids: CASSPATGSGNQPQHF. CDR3 nucleotide sequence: TGTGCCAGCTCACCCGCCACAGGGTCAGGCAATCAGCCCCAGCATTTT.

V is TRBV5-1 and J is TRBJ2-2; 9 nucleotides agree with TRBD1. CDR1 is SGHRS and CDR2 is YFSETQ in the germline V gene. The CDR3 loop spans 15 amino acids. The V gene end was trimmed by 3 bases and the J gene end by 3 bases; junction bases not matched to a gene: 3. The DNA for the CDR3 is TGCGCCAGCAGCTCCGGGACAGGGCACACCGGGGAGCTGTTTTTT. Translation gives CASSSGTGHTGELFF. Full variable domain (outside the CDR3, taken from reference TRBV5-1 and TRBJ2-2): KAGVTQTPRYLIKTRGQQVTLSCSPISGHRSVSWYQQTPGQGLQFLFEYFSETQRNKGNFPGRFSGRQFSNSRSEMNVSTLELGDSALYLCASSSGTGHTGELFFGEGSRLTVL.

The chain is built from TRBV7-2 and TRBJ1-6; 9 positions agree with TRBD1. The CDR3 loop spans 15 amino acids. With 6 bases clipped from V and 7 bases from J, the junction kept 7 bases outside the gene matches. Germline loops: CDR1 SGHTA, CDR2 FQGNSA. The CDR3 DNA reads TGTGCCAGCAGGGACAGGGGAGGAGGGAATTCACCCCTCCACTTT. Translating gives CASRDRGGGNSPLHF.

V usage is TRBV19 and J usage is TRBJ1-1; 9 bases match TRBD1. The germline V gene encodes CDR1 LNHDA and CDR2 SQIVND (reference sequence). The CDR3 covers 16 residues. Trimming cost V 7 bases and J 5 bases; bases outside gene matches: 14. The CDR3 loop is CASTLGQGNRRTEAFF. As DNA, the CDR3 is TGTGCCAGTACCCTGGGACAGGGTAATAGGCGGACTGAAGCTTTCTTT.

The chain carries TRBV19 and TRBJ2-2, with a tentative D call TRBD2 (5 bases). The CDR3 is made up of 16 amino acids. The V gene lost 4 bases and the J gene lost 0 bases, with 12 bases spanning the gap. CDR1 is LNHDA and CDR2 is SQIVND in the germline V gene (reference sequence). The CDR3 nucleotides read TGTGCCAGTAGTACTCGGACTGTGGCGAACACCGGGGAGCTGTTTTTT. It specifies CASSTRTVANTGELFF.

The rearrangement joins TRBV28 to TRBJ2-5; no reliable D call. Germline CDR1 MDHEN, CDR2 SYDVKM. CDR3 length: 13 residues. The V and J ends lost 4 bases and 4 bases respectively, with 10 bases between them. CDR3 bases: TGTGCCAGCAGTTCCCCAGGCACAGAGACCCAGTACTTC. It is translated as CASSSPGTETQYF. Filled out from reference TRBV28 and TRBJ2-5, the complete variable domain reads DVKVTQSSRYLVKRTGEKVFLECVQDMDHENMFWYRQDPGLGLRLIYFSYDVKMKEKGDIPEGYSVSREKKERFSLILESASTNQTSMYLCASSSPGTETQYFGPGTRLLVL.

This clone has only a few counts. The chain employs TRBV30 and TRBJ1-1; TRBD1 agrees at 9 bases. This CDR3 comprises 15 residues. Trimming removed 5 bases from V and 3 bases from J; junction bases left unmatched: 10. Germline CDR1 and CDR2: GTSNPN and SVGIG (reference sequence). CDR3 loop: CAWPLGQGTDTEAFF. The CDR3 DNA sequence: TGTGCCTGGCCGCTCGGACAGGGGACGGACACTGAAGCTTTCTTT.